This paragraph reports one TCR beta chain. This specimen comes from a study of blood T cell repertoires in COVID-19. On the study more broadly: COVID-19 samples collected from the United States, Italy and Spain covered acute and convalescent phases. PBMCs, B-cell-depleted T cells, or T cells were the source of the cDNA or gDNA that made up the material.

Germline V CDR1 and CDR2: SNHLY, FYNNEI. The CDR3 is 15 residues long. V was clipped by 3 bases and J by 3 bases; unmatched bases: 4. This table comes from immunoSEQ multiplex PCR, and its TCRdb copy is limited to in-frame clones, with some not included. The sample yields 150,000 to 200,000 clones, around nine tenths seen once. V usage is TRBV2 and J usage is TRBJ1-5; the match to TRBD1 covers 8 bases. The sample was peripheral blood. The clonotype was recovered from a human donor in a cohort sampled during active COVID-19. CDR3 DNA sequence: TGTGCCAGCAGTGAGGGACAGGTCGACAATCAGCCCCAGCATTTT. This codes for CASSEGQVDNQPQHF.